These 29 T cell receptor beta chains originate from one sample sequenced in a study of cytomegalovirus exposure and HLA in healthy donors. This table comes from immunoSEQ multiplex PCR, and its TCRdb copy is limited to in-frame clones, with some not included. This sample has roughly 98,000 clones, with 70% to 90% found just once. The material sequenced was PBMCs. The receptors shown here come from a woman aged 25 to 39 in good health and CMV-seronegative.

V usage is TRBV12-5 and J usage is TRBJ2-1; the D is unclear. CDR1 and CDR2 from the germline V gene are LGHNT and FRNRAP. Trimming pared 1 base from V and 10 bases from J, leaving 8 bases between. The CDR3 spans 12 residues. The CDR3 spells CASGLGLREQFF. Here the CDR3 DNA reads TGTGCTAGTGGTTTGGGACTCCGCGAGCAGTTCTTC.

V is TRBV6-4 and J is TRBJ2-1; 9 nucleotides line up with TRBD2. V lost 8 bases, J lost 5 bases, and 10 bases stayed unmatched. The CDR3 totals 15 residues. Germline CDR1 and CDR2: MRHNA and SNTAGT. DNA for the CDR3: TGTGCCAGCGGGGCTCTAGCGGGACGTAACAATGAGCAGTTCTTC. It yields the protein CASGALAGRNNEQFF.

V and J are TRBV7-2 and TRBJ2-7, with 13 bases that match TRBD2. The ends lost 3 bases at V and 0 bases at J; junction bases unmatched: 8. This CDR3 has 18 amino acids. Germline V gives CDR1 SGHTA, CDR2 FQGNSA. The CDR3 is CASSFWGLAGTRSYEQYF. The CDR3 DNA sequence: TGTGCCAGCAGCTTTTGGGGACTAGCGGGGACTCGCTCCTACGAGCAGTACTTC.

The chain combines TRBV20-1 with TRBJ1-1; D not certain. The CDR3 spans 10 residues. The V gene lost 6 bases and the J gene lost 10 bases, with 12 bases spanning the gap. Germline assignment: CDR1 DFQATT and CDR2 SNEGSKA (reference sequence). DNA for the CDR3: TGCAGTGCCTGGGCGCTCGTAGCTTTCTTT. Protein: CSAWALVAFF.

This chain uses TRBV5-4 with TRBJ1-2, with TRBD1 as a possible D gene (5 bases). The CDR3 spans 15 residues. Germline assignment: CDR1 SGHNT and CDR2 YYREEE (reference sequence). Trimming took off 2 bases at V and 1 base at J, with 12 bases between the two ends. The CDR3 is CASSLGQGFNYGYTF. CDR3 in DNA: TGTGCCAGCAGCTTAGGGCAGGGTTTTAACTATGGCTACACCTTC.

V and J are TRBV4-2 and TRBJ2-5; 8 bases align to TRBD2. CDR1 and CDR2 (germline): LGHNA, YNFKEQ. The length of the CDR3 is 19 residues. With V trimmed by 2 bases and J by 5 bases, 19 bases remained unmatched. CDR3 protein: CASSQTGKLSGSLMETQYF. The CDR3, as DNA: TGTGCCAGCAGCCAAACCGGGAAATTGAGCGGGAGCTTGATGGAGACCCAGTACTTC.

The V call is TRBV4-1, the J call TRBJ1-5, with 9 bases lining up with TRBD1. V gave up 2 bases and J gave up 9 bases; unmatched junction bases: 8. The CDR3 sequence is 15 residues long. Per germline, CDR1 MGHRA and CDR2 YSYEKL. The CDR3 loop is CASSQRQVDRGPQHF. As DNA, the CDR3 is TGCGCCAGCAGCCAAAGACAGGTGGACAGGGGGCCCCAGCATTTT.

The genes are TRBV6-1 and TRBJ2-5, with TRBD1 as a possible D gene (6 bases). The CDR3 length is 14 residues. Trimming took off 6 bases at V and 5 bases at J, with 16 bases between the two ends. Germline CDR1 reads MNHNS; CDR2 reads SASEGT. The CDR3 region has the DNA TGTGCCAGCAGCGTAGGGACCCAGGGGGAGACCCAGTACTTC. Its translation: CASSVGTQGETQYF.

The V gene is TRBV6-5, the J gene TRBJ1-3, with 7 positions matching TRBD1. With V trimmed by 6 bases and J by 2 bases, 4 bases remained unmatched. CDR1 and CDR2 from the germline V gene are MNHEY and SVGAGI. CDR3 length: 14 amino acids. CDR3 in DNA: TGTGCCAGCAGCAGTACAGGGGCTGGAAACACCATATATTTT. Protein: CASSSTGAGNTIYF.

CDR3 nucleotides: TGTGCCAGCAGTCGACCGGGACAGGTGAATTACACCTTC. It encodes CASSRPGQVNYTF. This rearrangement joins TRBV7-2 to TRBJ1-2; 8 nucleotides agree with TRBD1. The junction had 11 bases not matched to a gene; V was cut back by 6 bases and J by 11 bases. The CDR3 extends over 13 amino acids. CDR1 and CDR2 (germline): SGHTA, FQGNSA. The whole variable domain, filled in from reference TRBV7-2 and TRBJ1-2, reads GAGVSQSPSNKVTEKGKDVELRCDPISGHTALYWYRQSLGQGLEFLIYFQGNSAPDKSGLPSDRFSAERTGGSVSTLTIQRTQQEDSAVYLCASSRPGQVNYTFGSGTRLTVV.

Only one count was recorded for this clone. The chain uses TRBV19 and TRBJ2-5; maybe TRBD2 (6 bases). Deletions cut 6 bases from V and 2 bases from J, with 16 bases between. The CDR3 totals 15 residues. Germline CDR1 reads LNHDA; CDR2 reads SQIVND (reference sequence). CDR3 sequence (DNA): TGTGCCAGTAGGGGGTGGGGAGGAGGGCAAGAGACCCAGTACTTC. Its protein product is CASRGWGGGQETQYF.

The chain recombines TRBV7-9 with TRBJ2-1; D may be TRBD2 (6 bases). Trimming shortened V by 5 bases and J by 3 bases, and 20 bases separated the two germline ends. The CDR3 runs 17 residues. Germline V gene lookup returns CDR1 SEHNR and CDR2 FQNEAQ (reference sequence). The CDR3 reads CASSPPLSGGDYNEQFF. CDR3 sequence (DNA): TGTGCCAGCAGCCCGCCCCTATCCGGGGGTGACTACAATGAGCAGTTCTTC.

V and J are TRBV28 and TRBJ1-2, with 9 bases matching TRBD1. CDR1 and CDR2 (germline): MDHEN, SYDVKM. V lost 3 bases to trimming and J lost 7 bases; unmatched junction nucleotides: 27. This CDR3 has 21 amino acids. DNA for the CDR3: TGTGCCAGCAGTTTTCGTTTGGCTCTCCGGGCGTCCGCGGACAGGGGATCTGGCTACACCTTC. Its translation is CASSFRLALRASADRGSGYTF.

In its sample, this clone was seen once. This chain joins TRBV7-9 and TRBJ1-2; no clear D. CDR1 and CDR2 (germline): SEHNR, FQNEAQ (reference sequence). This CDR3 is 12 amino acids long. The germline V and J ends were trimmed by 6 bases and 8 bases, with 13 bases remaining between them. CDR3: CASSFNRGGYTF. Written as DNA, the CDR3 is TGTGCCAGCAGTTTCAATCGCGGGGGCTACACCTTC. Looking up the rest from reference TRBV7-9 and TRBJ1-2 gives the full variable domain: DTGVSQNPRHKITKRGQNVTFRCDPISEHNRLYWYRQTLGQGPEFLTYFQNEAQLEKSRLLSDRFSAERPKGSFSTLEIQRTEQGDSAMYLCASSFNRGGYTFGSGTRLTVV.

The chain employs TRBV15 and TRBJ2-2; 7 positions agree with TRBD1. Germline V gene lookup returns CDR1 LNHNV and CDR2 YYDKDF (reference sequence). The length of the CDR3 is 15 residues. V lost 3 bases to trimming and J lost 7 bases; unmatched junction nucleotides: 8. Here the CDR3 reads CATSRRQGSGGELFF. The CDR3 DNA follows: TGTGCCACCAGCAGGAGACAGGGTTCGGGCGGGGAGCTGTTTTTT. Filled out from reference TRBV15 and TRBJ2-2, the complete variable domain reads DAMVIQNPRYQVTQFGKPVTLSCSQTLNHNVMYWYQQKSSQAPKLLFHYYDKDFNNEADTPDNFQSRRPNTSFCFLDIRSPGLGDTAMYLCATSRRQGSGGELFFGEGSRLTVL.

This clone was counted a single time. This chain uses TRBV7-3 with TRBJ2-1; 7 nucleotides match TRBD2. Germline CDR1 reads SGHTA; CDR2 reads FQGTGA. The CDR3 sequence is 15 residues long. V shed 2 bases, J shed 8 bases, and the junction held 9 bases outside the gene matches. The CDR3, as DNA: TGTGCCAGCAGCTTATCTGTAAGGGGAGGGGATGAGCAGTTCTTC. This encodes CASSLSVRGGDEQFF.

V and J are TRBV6-5 and TRBJ2-1; 8 bases fit TRBD1. V was clipped by 9 bases and J by 4 bases; unmatched bases: 8. CDR1 and CDR2 (germline): MNHEY, SVGAGI. The CDR3 runs to 14 residues. CDR3 loop: CASATGGNYNEQFF. The CDR3 coding sequence is TGTGCCAGTGCCACAGGGGGGAATTACAATGAGCAGTTCTTC.

The chain joins TRBV4-3 to TRBJ1-2; D is perhaps TRBD1 (6 bases). This CDR3 contains 13 residues. Germline loops: CDR1 LGHNA, CDR2 YSLEER. Trimming cost V 6 bases and J 8 bases, with 16 bases left between them. This CDR3 is CASSLGGADGYTF. DNA for the CDR3: TGCGCCAGCAGTCTTGGGGGGGCGGACGGCTACACCTTC.

The chain recombines TRBV28 with TRBJ1-2; 9 bases are shared with TRBD1. CDR3 size: 13 residues. Germline trimming cut 6 bases from V and 8 bases from J; bases unmatched to any gene: 7. The V gene's germline CDR1 is MDHEN and CDR2 SYDVKM. CDR3 region: CASSRTGVVGYTF. In DNA form, the CDR3 reads TGTGCCAGCAGCCGGACAGGGGTGGTAGGCTACACCTTC.

The chain combines TRBV28 with TRBJ1-5, with D perhaps matching TRBD1 (5 bases). The CDR3 has 18 residues. V gave up 5 bases and J gave up 3 bases, with 23 bases separating them. CDR1 is MDHEN, CDR2 SYDVKM, per germline. CDR3 bases: TGTGCCAGCAGTAAACGGTCGGGGGGGGAGATGAACAATCAGCCCCAGCATTTT. Its translation: CASSKRSGGEMNNQPQHF.

V usage is TRBV19 and J usage is TRBJ2-7; 11 bases fit TRBD1. Looked up from germline, CDR1 is LNHDA and CDR2 is SQIVND (reference sequence). The V gene end was trimmed by 5 bases and the J gene end by 6 bases; junction bases not matched to a gene: 12. CDR3 length: 16 amino acids. The CDR3 here is CASSVVLPGQGVEQYF. The DNA of the CDR3 is TGTGCCAGTAGTGTTGTACTACCGGGACAGGGGGTCGAGCAGTACTTC.

This chain joins TRBV10-3 and TRBJ2-7, with D possibly TRBD2 on 6 matching bases. CDR1 ENHRY and CDR2 SYGVKD come from the germline V gene. Trimming left V 11 bases short and J 0 bases short, with 17 bases between. The CDR3 runs 14 residues. The CDR3, as DNA: TGTGCCTCCACCCCCGCGGGGCTCTCCTACGAGCAGTACTTC. It is translated as CASTPAGLSYEQYF.

The chain carries TRBV9 and TRBJ1-1, with TRBD1 matching 8 bases. CDR3 length equals 15 residues. Germline V gene data show CDR1 as SGDLS and CDR2 as YYNGEE. The junction had 8 bases not matched to a gene; V was cut back by 3 bases and J by 4 bases. The CDR3 coding sequence is TGTGCCAGCAGCGCCCAGGGGGCACGGGGCACTGAAGCTTTCTTT. The encoded protein is CASSAQGARGTEAFF.

The V call is TRBV29-1, the J call TRBJ2-1; 7 bases are a match to TRBD2. This CDR3 spans 13 amino acids. CDR1 is SQVTM and CDR2 is ANQGSEA in the germline V gene. V gave up 8 bases and J gave up 4 bases; unmatched junction bases: 8. The CDR3 spells CSTWQRGYNEQFF. The CDR3 nucleotides are TGCAGCACCTGGCAGCGGGGTTACAATGAGCAGTTCTTC.

CDR3 region: CASSVRGLSPGELFF. Written as DNA, the CDR3 is TGTGCCAGCAGTGTACGGGGACTGAGTCCCGGGGAGCTGTTTTTT. The V and J genes are TRBV6-1 and TRBJ2-2; maybe TRBD2 (6 bases). CDR3 length equals 15 residues. Germline V gene sequence: CDR1 MNHNS, CDR2 SASEGT. V was clipped by 4 bases and J by 6 bases, with 15 bases between them.

V usage is TRBV9 and J usage is TRBJ2-3; 9 bases align to TRBD2. With V trimmed by 1 base and J by 2 bases, 5 bases remained unmatched. CDR3 length: 16 amino acids. CDR1 is SGDLS and CDR2 is YYNGEE in the germline V gene. In DNA, the CDR3 is TGTGCCAGCAGCGTATCCTCTAGCGGGATCACAGATACGCAGTATTTT. Protein sequence: CASSVSSSGITDTQYF.

The chain uses TRBV6-6 and TRBJ1-5, with no clear D. There are 13 residues in the CDR3. Per the germline V gene, CDR1 is MNHNY and CDR2 is SVGAGI (reference sequence). Trimming left V 6 bases short and J 4 bases short, with 10 bases between. As DNA, the CDR3 is TGTGCCAGCAGCCGCGATTATAATCAGCCCCAGCATTTT. It specifies CASSRDYNQPQHF.

The chain recombines TRBV11-2 with TRBJ2-5; 10 nucleotides align to TRBD2. CDR3 length: 16 residues. CDR1 SGHAT and CDR2 FQNNGV come from the germline V gene. J lost 5 bases, V lost 5 bases, and 11 bases had no gene match. The CDR3 sequence is CASSPYYQREGETQYF. The CDR3 DNA follows: TGTGCCAGCAGCCCGTACTACCAGCGGGAGGGGGAGACCCAGTACTTC.

This chain joins TRBV15 and TRBJ1-5; 7 nucleotides agree with TRBD1. Germline CDR1 LNHNV, CDR2 YYDKDF (reference sequence). The CDR3 sequence is 16 residues long. V shed 2 bases and J 4 bases; nucleotides not matched to a gene: 8. The CDR3 protein is CATSRFETGINQPQHF. DNA of the CDR3: TGTGCCACCAGCAGATTCGAGACAGGGATTAATCAGCCCCAGCATTTT.